One TCR beta chain is described in this entry. No antigen is known for it. Base qualities are not provided; no much larger clone lies one nucleotide away. For sequencing of the TCRbeta CDR3 region, genomic DNA was extracted from the sorted cells. TCRbeta CDR3 regions were sequenced using the immunoSEQ Assay. TCRdb took this table from immuneACCESS and kept in-frame rearrangements with V and J called. Such tables lack part of the clones; where checked against another copy, unresolved V genes explain under half of the gap, and the rest is unexplained. Across this sample there are some 97,000 clones, with around 89% seen only once. The ten biggest clones cover roughly 0.17% of the sample. This specimen comes from a study of OX40 agonist ivuxolimab in advanced cancers. Some background on the complete study: Ivuxolimab, which targeted the costimulatory receptor OX40 (CD134), was an agonistic, fully human IgG2 monoclonal antibody. Partial responses occurred in three dose-escalation patients, of whom one had hepatocellular carcinoma and two had cutaneous melanoma. Among the roughly 52 dose-escalation patients, about 20 had hepatocellular carcinoma, approximately 15 melanoma, 9 renal cell carcinoma and 9 head and neck cancer. Intravenous ivuxolimab was administered to patients every 2 weeks at six dose levels: 0.01, 0.1, 0.3, 1.5, 3 and 10 mg/kg. The paper describes the monotherapy dose-escalation part (N ≈ 51 patients) of the phase I trial of ivuxolimab. Patients were allowed to have had prior anti-PD-1, anti-PD-L1 or anti-CTLA-4 therapy, and 40% of the dose-escalation patients had previously received checkpoint inhibitors. The dose-escalation cohort was roughly 80% male with a mean age of about 65 years, ranging from 23 to 79. The point of sequencing TCRbeta in the periphery was to test whether ivuxolimab changed TCR sequence diversity and drove clonal T-cell expansion.

Patients with autoimmune disease history or receiving systemic immunosuppression were excluded from the trial. Peripheral blood for TCR sequencing was collected from all dose cohorts at baseline, on cycle 4 day 1, and on cycle 7 day 1. The samples were drawn from a first-in-human, open-label, multicenter phase I dose-escalation trial of ivuxolimab. Adults with locally advanced or metastatic melanoma, renal cell carcinoma, hepatocellular carcinoma or head and neck squamous cell carcinoma were enrolled in the trial. Before TCR sequencing, CD4+ T cells and CD8+ T cells from peripheral blood were sorted into separate populations. Based on the germline V gene, the CDR1 and CDR2 sequences are MNHNS and SASEGT. V and J lose 6 bases and 5 bases, and a span of 14 bases separates them. The CDR3 goes from the cysteine to the phenylalanine over 14 residues. Only the CDR3 DNA is retained, 42 bases long and in frame from the first base.

General conclusions and limits of the study: Low levels of normalized T-cell clonal expansion were also seen in some patients who did not respond. After ivuxolimab, expanded clones were on average more numerous among CD8+ T cells than among CD4+ T cells. Partial responders in the 0.1-3.0 mg/kg groups had among the lowest normalized peripheral clonal expansion, especially among CD8+ T cells. At doses of 0.1 to 3.0 mg/kg, clonal expansion of both CD4+ and CD8+ blood T cells was observed from baseline to week 6. Antigen specificity was not determined for the clonally expanded peripheral T cells.

Sequences were derived from CD4+ or CD8+ T cells sorted from blood, sampled in a trial of the OX40 agonist ivuxolimab. The sequence is built from TRBV6-1 and TRBJ2-1; the D segment could be TRBD1, given 7 matching bases. The receptor comes from an adult with an advanced solid tumor such as melanoma, head and neck, liver or kidney cancer. The CDR3 protein sequence reads: CASRDRAGNNEQFF. The DNA sequence is given as TGTGCCAGCAGAGACAGGGCGGGGAACAATGAGCAGTTCTTC.